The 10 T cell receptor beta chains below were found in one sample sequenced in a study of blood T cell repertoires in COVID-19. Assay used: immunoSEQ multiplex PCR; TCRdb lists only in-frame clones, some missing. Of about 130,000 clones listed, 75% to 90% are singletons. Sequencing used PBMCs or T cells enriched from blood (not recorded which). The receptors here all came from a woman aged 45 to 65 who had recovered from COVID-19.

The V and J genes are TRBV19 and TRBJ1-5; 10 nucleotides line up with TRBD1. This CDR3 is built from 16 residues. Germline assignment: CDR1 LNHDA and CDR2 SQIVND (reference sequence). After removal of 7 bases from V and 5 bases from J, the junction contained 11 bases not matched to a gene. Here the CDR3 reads CASTPDRGRGDQPQHF. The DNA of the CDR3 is TGTGCCAGTACCCCCGACAGGGGGCGAGGGGATCAGCCCCAGCATTTT.

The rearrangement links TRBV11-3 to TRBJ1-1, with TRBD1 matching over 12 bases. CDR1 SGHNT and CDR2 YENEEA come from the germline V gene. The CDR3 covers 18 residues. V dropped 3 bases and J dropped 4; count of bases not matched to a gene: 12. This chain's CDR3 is CASSLYTGGTGGITEAFF. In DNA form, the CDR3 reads TGTGCCAGCAGCTTGTATACAGGCGGGACAGGGGGCATCACTGAAGCTTTCTTT.

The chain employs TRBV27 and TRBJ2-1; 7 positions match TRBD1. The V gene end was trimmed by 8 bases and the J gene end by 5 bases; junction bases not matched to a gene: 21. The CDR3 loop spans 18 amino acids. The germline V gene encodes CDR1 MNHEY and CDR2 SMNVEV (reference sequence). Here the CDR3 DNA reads TGTGCCAGCGCCGATAAGAGTACCGGGACAGTTACGGACAATGAGCAGTTCTTC. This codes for CASADKSTGTVTDNEQFF.

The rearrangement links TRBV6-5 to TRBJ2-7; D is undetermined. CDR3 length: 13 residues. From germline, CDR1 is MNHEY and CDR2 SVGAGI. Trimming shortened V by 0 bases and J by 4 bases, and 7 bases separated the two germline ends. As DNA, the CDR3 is TGTGCCAGCAGTTACTCGTTCCGGTACGAGCAGTACTTC. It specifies CASSYSFRYEQYF.

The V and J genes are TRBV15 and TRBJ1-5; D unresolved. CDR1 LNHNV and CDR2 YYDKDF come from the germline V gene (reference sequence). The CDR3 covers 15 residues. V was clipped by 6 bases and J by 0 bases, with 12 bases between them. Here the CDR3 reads CATSPDGNSNQPQHF. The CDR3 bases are TGTGCCACCAGTCCGGACGGGAATAGCAATCAGCCCCAGCATTTT.

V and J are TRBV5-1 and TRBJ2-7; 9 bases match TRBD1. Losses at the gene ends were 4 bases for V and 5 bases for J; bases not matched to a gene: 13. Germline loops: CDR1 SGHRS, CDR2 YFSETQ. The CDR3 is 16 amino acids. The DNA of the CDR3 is TGCGCCAGCAGCCCGGACAGGGGACTCGCAATGAACGAGCAGTACTTC. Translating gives CASSPDRGLAMNEQYF.

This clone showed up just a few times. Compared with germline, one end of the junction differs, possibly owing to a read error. CDR3 DNA: TGTGCCAGCAGTTTAGGACAGGGGAGAGAGACCCAGTACTTC. Its protein is CASSLGQGRETQYF. This chain uses TRBV11-2 with TRBJ2-5; 9 bases are a match to TRBD1. CDR1 SGHAT and CDR2 FQNNGV come from the germline V gene. CDR3 length equals 14 residues.

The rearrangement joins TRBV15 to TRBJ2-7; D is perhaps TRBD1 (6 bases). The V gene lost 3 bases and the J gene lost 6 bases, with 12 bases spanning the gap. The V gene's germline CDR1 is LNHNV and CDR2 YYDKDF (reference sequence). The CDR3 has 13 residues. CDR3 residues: CATSRSGAVEQYF. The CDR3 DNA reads TGTGCCACCAGCAGGTCAGGGGCGGTCGAGCAGTACTTC.

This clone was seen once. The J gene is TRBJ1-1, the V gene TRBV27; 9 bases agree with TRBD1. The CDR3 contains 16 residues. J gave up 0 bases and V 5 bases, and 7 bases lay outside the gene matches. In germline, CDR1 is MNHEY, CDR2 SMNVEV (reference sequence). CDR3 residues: CASSTSGQGMNTEAFF. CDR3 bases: TGTGCCAGCAGTACCTCAGGACAGGGGATGAACACTGAAGCTTTCTTT.

CDR3 DNA sequence: TGTGCCAGTAGTTCGGCCCCCGGGACAGGCACCTATGGCTACACCTTC. It is translated as CASSSAPGTGTYGYTF. The rearrangement links TRBV19 to TRBJ1-2, with TRBD1 matching over 8 bases. J lost 4 bases, V lost 5 bases, and 12 bases had no gene match. Germline CDR1 reads LNHDA; CDR2 reads SQIVND (reference sequence). The CDR3 runs 16 residues. The entire variable domain, with the rest obtained from reference TRBV19 and TRBJ1-2, is as follows: DGGITQSPKYLFRKEGQNVTLSCEQNLNHDAMYWYRQDPGQGLRLIYYSQIVNDFQKGDIAEGYSVSREKKESFPLTVTSAQKNPTAFYLCASSSAPGTGTYGYTFGSGTRLTVV.